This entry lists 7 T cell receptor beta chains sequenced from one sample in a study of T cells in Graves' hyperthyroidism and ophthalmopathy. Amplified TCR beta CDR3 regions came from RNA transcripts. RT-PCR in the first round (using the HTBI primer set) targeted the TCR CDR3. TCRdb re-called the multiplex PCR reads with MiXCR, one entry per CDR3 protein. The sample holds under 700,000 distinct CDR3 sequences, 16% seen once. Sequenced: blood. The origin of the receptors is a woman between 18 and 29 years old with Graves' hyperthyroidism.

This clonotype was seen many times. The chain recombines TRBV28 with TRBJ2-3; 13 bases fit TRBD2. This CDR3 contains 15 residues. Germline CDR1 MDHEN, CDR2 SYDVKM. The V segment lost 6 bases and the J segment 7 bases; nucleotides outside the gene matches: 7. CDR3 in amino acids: CASRPLAGGRNTQYF. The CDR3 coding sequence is TGTGCCAGCAGACCACTAGCGGGAGGGCGAAATACGCAGTATTTT.

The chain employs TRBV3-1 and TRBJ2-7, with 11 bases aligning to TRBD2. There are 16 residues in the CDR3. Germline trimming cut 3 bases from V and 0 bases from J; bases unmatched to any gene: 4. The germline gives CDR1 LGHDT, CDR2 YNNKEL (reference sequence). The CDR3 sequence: CASSQTTSGTSYEQYF. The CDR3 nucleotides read TGTGCCAGCAGCCAGACGACTAGCGGGACCTCCTACGAGCAGTACTTC.

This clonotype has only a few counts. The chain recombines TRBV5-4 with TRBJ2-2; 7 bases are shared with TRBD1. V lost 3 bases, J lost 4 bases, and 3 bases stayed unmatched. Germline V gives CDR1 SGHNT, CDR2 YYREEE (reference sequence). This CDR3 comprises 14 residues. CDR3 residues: CASSSPGGTGELFF. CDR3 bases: TGTGCCAGCAGCTCCCCAGGGGGCACCGGGGAGCTGTTTTTT.

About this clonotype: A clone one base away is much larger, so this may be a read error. CDR3 region: CASSPSGRAPYEQYF. The CDR3 DNA is TGTGCCAGCTCACCAAGCGGGAGGGCCCCCTACGAGCAGTACTTC. The chain uses TRBV18 and TRBJ2-7; 10 bases map to TRBD2. Germline-derived CDR1 and CDR2 are KGHSH and LQKENI. Unmatched junction bases numbered 3, after V lost 2 bases and J lost 2 bases. The CDR3 spans 15 residues.

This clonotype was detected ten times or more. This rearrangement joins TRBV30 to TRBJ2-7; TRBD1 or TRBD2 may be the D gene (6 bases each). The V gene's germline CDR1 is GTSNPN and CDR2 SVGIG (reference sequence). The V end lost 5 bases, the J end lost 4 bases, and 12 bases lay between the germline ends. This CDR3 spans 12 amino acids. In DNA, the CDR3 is TGTGCCTGGTACAAAGGGGGGTACGAGCAGTACTTC. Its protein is CAWYKGGYEQYF. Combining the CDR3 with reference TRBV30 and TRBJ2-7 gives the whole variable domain SQTIHQWPATLVQPVGSPLSLECTVEGTSNPNLYWYRQAAGRGLQLLFYSVGIGQISSEVPQNLSASRPQDRQFILSSKKLLLSDSGFYLCAWYKGGYEQYFGPGTRLTVT.

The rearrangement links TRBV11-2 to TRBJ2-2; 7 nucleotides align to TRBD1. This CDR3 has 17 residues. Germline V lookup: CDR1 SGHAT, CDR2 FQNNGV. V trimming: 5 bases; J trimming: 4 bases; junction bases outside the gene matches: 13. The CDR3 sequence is CASSHPRDSASTGELFF. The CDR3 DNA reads TGTGCCAGCAGCCATCCTAGGGACAGCGCGAGCACCGGGGAGCTGTTTTTT.

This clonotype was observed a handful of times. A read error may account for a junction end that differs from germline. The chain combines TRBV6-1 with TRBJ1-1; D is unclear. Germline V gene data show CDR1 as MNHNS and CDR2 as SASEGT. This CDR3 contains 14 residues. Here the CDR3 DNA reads TGTGCCAACAGTGAAAGCAGGATGAACACTGAAGCTTTCTTT. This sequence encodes CANSESRMNTEAFF.